This TCR beta chain appears in the sequencing data of a study of T cell responses to AZD1222 COVID-19 vaccine. Regarding the study as a whole: At study baseline, merely roughly 6 AZD1222 recipients were seropositive. Recipients of two AZD1222 doses showed rising Spike-specific TCR breadth and depth. CD4 TCRs associated with vaccination spanned spike, dominating at 160-218 and 743-854. The donor cohort was predominantly white British with a female majority, and clonal diversity may have been underestimated.

V shed 6 bases and J shed 4 bases, with 13 bases lying between them. CDR3 length equals 15 residues. Germline assignment: CDR1 MDHEN and CDR2 SYDVKM. On this clone: No antigen is known for it.

Profiling relied on immunoSEQ multiplex PCR, and the TCRdb table lists in-frame clones only, not all of them. The sample yields roughly 130,000 clones, 88% seen once. The sample consisted of peripheral blood, taken on day 0 of MenACWY control vaccination. This TCR was recovered from an adult in good health. The chain joins TRBV28 to TRBJ2-6; D tentatively reads TRBD1 or TRBD2 (5 bases each). The chain's CDR3 is CASRRDGAGANVLTF. The CDR3 nucleotides read TGTGCCAGCAGACGGGACGGCGCCGGGGCCAACGTCCTGACTTTC. Looking up the rest from reference TRBV28 and TRBJ2-6 gives the full variable domain: DVKVTQSSRYLVKRTGEKVFLECVQDMDHENMFWYRQDPGLGLRLIYFSYDVKMKEKGDIPEGYSVSREKKERFSLILESASTNQTSMYLCASRRDGAGANVLTFGAGSRLTVL.